Listed below are T cell receptor beta chains from one sample, sequenced in a study of cytomegalovirus exposure and HLA in healthy donors. Assay: immunoSEQ multiplex PCR; the TCRdb copy retains only in-frame clones and omits some. Of 150,000 to 200,000 clones listed, roughly 82% are singletons. The sequenced sample was PBMCs. All receptors derive from a man aged 18 to 30 in good health and CMV-seropositive. CDR3s include the opening cysteine and the closing phenylalanine or tryptophan. A D gene is named only where the DNA matches it firmly. Size values are once, few and many counts, or a class for expanded clones, and some rows have none.

CDR3nt | CDR3aa | j_gene | abundance | len | v_gene | d_gene
TGTGCCAGCAGTACAGGACTAGCGGGGCCGGGTGAGCAGTTCTTC | CASSTGLAGPGEQFF | TRBJ2-1 | . | 15 | TRBV27 | TRBD2
TGTGCCAGCAGCCAAGAGCAGTATAGCAATCAGCCCCAGCATTTT | CASSQEQYSNQPQHF | TRBJ1-5 | . | 15 | TRBV4-2 | .
TGTGCCAGTAGTATTGGGACAGAATTAAACTATGGCTACACCTTC | CASSIGTELNYGYTF | TRBJ1-2 | few | 15 | TRBV19 | TRBD1
TGTGCCAGCAGGCGGACAGGGAGGAACAATGAGCAGTTCTTC | CASRRTGRNNEQFF | TRBJ2-1 | . | 14 | TRBV6-5 | TRBD1
TGCGCCAGCAGCTTGGCCTTCGGACAGGGAACCTACGAGCAGTACTTC | CASSLAFGQGTYEQYF | TRBJ2-7 | . | 16 | TRBV5-1 | TRBD1
TGTGCCAGCAGCTTAGCGGGCCTGAGCACAGATACGCAGTATTTT | CASSLAGLSTDTQYF | TRBJ2-3 | . | 15 | TRBV7-3 | .
TGTGCCTGGAGTGTACAGAGCAATCAGCCCCAGCATTTT | CAWSVQSNQPQHF | TRBJ1-5 | once | 13 | TRBV30 | .
TGCAGTGCTAGCCACAAAAACATTCAGTACTTC | CSASHKNIQYF | TRBJ2-4 | . | 11 | TRBV20-1 | .
TGTGCCAGCTCAACAACTGGAACGGCGGCGGGCAATCAGCCCCAGCATTTT | CASSTTGTAAGNQPQHF | TRBJ1-5 | . | 17 | TRBV18 | .
TGTGCCACCAGCAGGGATCCCAGGGAGGGGTCGTCCTACAATGAGCAGTTCTTC | CATSRDPREGSSYNEQFF | TRBJ2-1 | . | 18 | TRBV15 | TRBD2
TGTGCCAGCAGCTTTGGAGGGGTACTAGCGGGAGTCACCGGGGAGCTGTTTTTT | CASSFGGVLAGVTGELFF | TRBJ2-2 | once | 18 | TRBV5-4 | TRBD2
TGTGCCAGCAGCCCGGGACAGGGGGCTGCTGGCTACACCTTC | CASSPGQGAAGYTF | TRBJ1-2 | . | 14 | TRBV5-6 | TRBD1
TGTGCCAGCACCCCGGGGACAGCGACCGGGGAGCTGTTTTTT | CASTPGTATGELFF | TRBJ2-2 | . | 14 | TRBV4-2 | TRBD1
TGTGCCAGCGCCCGGGACAGGGTGGAGCAGTACTTC | CASARDRVEQYF | TRBJ2-7 | . | 12 | TRBV2 | TRBD1
TGTGCCATCAGTGAGTCAGGGACTAGCGGAACCTACAATGAGCAGTTCTTC | CAISESGTSGTYNEQFF | TRBJ2-1 | once | 17 | TRBV10-3 | TRBD2
TGTGCTAGTGCCCCGGGACTAGCGGGAGGGATCTACAATGAGCAGTTCTTC | CASAPGLAGGIYNEQFF | TRBJ2-1 | once | 17 | TRBV12-5 | TRBD2
TGTGCCAGTAGTATAGCGGACAAGCCCTACGAGCAGTACTTC | CASSIADKPYEQYF | TRBJ2-7 | . | 14 | TRBV19 | .
TGTGCCAGTAGTACCGCCGGGGGTTCGGGCAATCAGCCCCAGCATTTT | CASSTAGGSGNQPQHF | TRBJ1-5 | . | 16 | TRBV19 | .
TGTGCCAGCTCCTCTCCAGGACAGGGTCTCTATGGCTACACCTTC | CASSSPGQGLYGYTF | TRBJ1-2 | once | 15 | TRBV2 | TRBD1
TGTGCCAGCATGTGGGGGGGCGGGGAGCAGTACTTC | CASMWGGGEQYF | TRBJ2-7 | . | 12 | TRBV5-6 | .
TGTGCCAGCAGTTCCCCTCGGACAGGGAGAATTATGAACACTGAAGCTTTCTTT | CASSSPRTGRIMNTEAFF | TRBJ1-1 | . | 18 | TRBV28 | TRBD1
TGTGCCATCAGCGCGACGGTAGGAGATAGCAATCAGCCCCAGCATTTT | CAISATVGDSNQPQHF | TRBJ1-5 | . | 16 | TRBV10-3 | .
TGCAGCGTTGAAGCTGGTTTCAACACCTACGAGCAGTACTTC | CSVEAGFNTYEQYF | TRBJ2-7 | few | 14 | TRBV29-1 | .
TGTGCCAGCAGCCATCGACAGCCCGAGACCCAGTACTTC | CASSHRQPETQYF | TRBJ2-5 | . | 13 | TRBV5-6 | .
TGTGCCAGCAGTTTTGCACTAGCGCTTTACAATGAGCAGTTCTTC | CASSFALALYNEQFF | TRBJ2-1 | once | 15 | TRBV27 | TRBD2
TGTGCCAGCAGTGAATGGGACTGGGGACCAGCTAATGAAAAACTGTTTTTT | CASSEWDWGPANEKLFF | TRBJ1-4 | . | 17 | TRBV2 | .
TGTGCCAGCAGTTACTCTCCCGGGTCGAACACCGGGGAGCTGTTTTTT | CASSYSPGSNTGELFF | TRBJ2-2 | few | 16 | TRBV6-5 | .
TGTGCCAGCAGTTTATCCTCCGGGGGATCCTACGAGCAGTACTTC | CASSLSSGGSYEQYF | TRBJ2-7 | . | 15 | TRBV27 | .
TGTGCCAGCAGCGTAGTTAGCGGGAGTGGTAACGAGCAGTACTTC | CASSVVSGSGNEQYF | TRBJ2-7 | . | 15 | TRBV9 | TRBD2
TGTGCCAGCAGCGCCCCAGGGAAAACTGAAGCTTTCTTT | CASSAPGKTEAFF | TRBJ1-1 | . | 13 | TRBV7-2 | .
TGTGCCAGCAGTTTACGGGGGGTAGGCAATCAGCCCCAGCATTTT | CASSLRGVGNQPQHF | TRBJ1-5 | . | 15 | TRBV28 | .
TGTGCCAGCAGTCTTAGCGGGAGGGCCCTCAATGAGCAGTTCTTC | CASSLSGRALNEQFF | TRBJ2-1 | . | 15 | TRBV13 | TRBD2
TGTGCAAGTCGCTCACGGGAGACTAGCGACCACTACGAGCAGTACTTC | CASRSRETSDHYEQYF | TRBJ2-7 | . | 16 | TRBV12-2 | .
TGTGCCAGCAGTGGCCCCCGGGCCCAGGGTCCAGATACGCAGTATTTT | CASSGPRAQGPDTQYF | TRBJ2-3 | . | 16 | TRBV2 | .
TGTGCCTGTGAACAGGGGGATACGCAGTATTTT | CACEQGDTQYF | TRBJ2-3 | . | 11 | TRBV30 | TRBD1
TGCGCCAGCAGCTGGACAGGGAGCTCCTACGAGCAGTACTTC | CASSWTGSSYEQYF | TRBJ2-7 | . | 14 | TRBV5-1 | TRBD1
TGCGCCAGCAGCCAAACGGGAGAGACCCAGTACTTC | CASSQTGETQYF | TRBJ2-5 | . | 12 | TRBV4-3 | .
TGTGCCAGCAGCCCGGGGAGGGACTACTCCTACGAGCAGTACTTC | CASSPGRDYSYEQYF | TRBJ2-7 | . | 15 | TRBV7-6 | TRBD2
TGTGCCAGCAGCAGAGGAGGGTATGGCTACACCTTC | CASSRGGYGYTF | TRBJ1-2 | . | 12 | TRBV11-2 | .
TGTGCCAGCAGTGCAGCGTCCGGTACGAGGGCCAACGTCCTGACTTTC | CASSAASGTRANVLTF | TRBJ2-6 | . | 16 | TRBV27 | .
TGTGCCAGCAGGGCGCTAGTATCCGGGAATCAGCCCCAGCATTTT | CASRALVSGNQPQHF | TRBJ1-5 | . | 15 | TRBV2 | .
TGTGCCTGGGGGAGGGTCCGGACAGGGAGGAGTGGAGAGACCCAGTACTTC | CAWGRVRTGRSGETQYF | TRBJ2-5 | . | 17 | TRBV30 | .
TGTGCCAGCCAAAACACCGGGACACAGCAGTACTTC | CASQNTGTQQYF | TRBJ2-7 | few | 12 | TRBV27 | .
TGTGCCAGCAGCGTAGAGGGAGCAGCAGATACGCAGTATTTT | CASSVEGAADTQYF | TRBJ2-3 | . | 14 | TRBV9 | .
TGTGCCAGCAGCCTATTGGGGGACAGCCAGGATACGCAGTATTTT | CASSLLGDSQDTQYF | TRBJ2-3 | . | 15 | TRBV6-5 | TRBD1
TGTGCCAGCAGTTTTAAGGGGAATTCCTACGAGCAGTACTTC | CASSFKGNSYEQYF | TRBJ2-7 | . | 14 | TRBV28 | .
TGTGCCAGCAGCGTAGCGGGAGGGCGGGATGAGCAGTTCTTC | CASSVAGGRDEQFF | TRBJ2-1 | . | 14 | TRBV9 | TRBD2
TGTGCCAGCAGTCCACTGGGACTAGCGGGAGGGAATGAGCAGTTCTTC | CASSPLGLAGGNEQFF | TRBJ2-1 | once | 16 | TRBV27 | TRBD2
TGTGCCAGCGCCCCGGGGTGGGGCTCCTACGAGCAGTACTTC | CASAPGWGSYEQYF | TRBJ2-7 | . | 14 | TRBV27 | .
TGTGCCAGCAGTGAAGCCACTAGCGGGCCTTACAATGAGCAGTTCTTC | CASSEATSGPYNEQFF | TRBJ2-1 | once | 16 | TRBV6-1 | TRBD2
TGTGCGTCATCGGGAGTCCCCTCCTACGAGCAGTACTTC | CASSGVPSYEQYF | TRBJ2-7 | . | 13 | TRBV28 | .
TGTGCCATCAGGGGGGACAGGGATAACACTGAAGCTTTCTTT | CAIRGDRDNTEAFF | TRBJ1-1 | . | 14 | TRBV10-3 | TRBD1
TGTGCCAGCAGAGACTTCGGGACAGGGCAGGGGGCTGAAGCTTTCTTT | CASRDFGTGQGAEAFF | TRBJ1-1 | . | 16 | TRBV6-6 | TRBD1
TGTGCCAGCACCGACCGGGGGGACACCGGGGAGCTGTTTTTT | CASTDRGDTGELFF | TRBJ2-2 | . | 14 | TRBV5-4 | TRBD2
TGTGCCAGTAGTATCAGGGACTTTGCAAATGAGCAGTTCTTC | CASSIRDFANEQFF | TRBJ2-1 | . | 14 | TRBV19 | .
TGTGCCAGCAGCGAACTAGCAAATGAGCAGTTCTTC | CASSELANEQFF | TRBJ2-1 | . | 12 | TRBV9 | .
TGTGCCAGCAGCTTAGCCCTCTACAATGAGCAGTTCTTC | CASSLALYNEQFF | TRBJ2-1 | once | 13 | TRBV7-2 | .
TGTGCCAGCAGCTTAGCGAGGGCAGGGGCCGGATCGAGTCAGCCCCAGCATTTT | CASSLARAGAGSSQPQHF | TRBJ1-5 | . | 18 | TRBV7-9 | .
TGTGCCAGCAGCCAAGATCTTGGGGGGAGTGGCACAGATACGCAGTATTTT | CASSQDLGGSGTDTQYF | TRBJ2-3 | . | 17 | TRBV4-2 | .